The rows below give T cell receptor beta chains drawn from one sample of a study of blood T cell repertoires in COVID-19. Libraries were prepared by immunoSEQ multiplex PCR; TCRdb keeps only in-frame clonotypes and omits some of them. The data contain 150,000 to 200,000 clones, 60% to 85% of them singletons. Sample: peripheral blood. The receptors here all came from a man aged 60 to 75 with acute or convalescent COVID-19. The CDR3 runs from the conserved cysteine through the conserved F or W. The D gene is left open where the match is weak. A clone size is listed for some rows: how often the clone was seen (once, few, many), or a class if it is expanded.

V	J	size	D	CDR3	DNA
TRBV10-3	TRBJ2-7	.	.	CAISADEGVGEQYF	TGTGCCATCAGTGCGGATGAGGGGGTGGGCGAGCAGTACTTC
TRBV19	TRBJ2-2	.	.	CASSTNRVAGELFF	TGTGCCAGTAGTACGAACAGGGTAGCCGGGGAGCTGTTTTTT
TRBV5-5	TRBJ1-4	.	TRBD1	CASSPLSGGINEKLFF	TGTGCCAGCAGCCCGCTATCAGGGGGCATTAATGAAAAACTGTTTTTT
TRBV6-5	TRBJ2-1	.	.	CASSYSRRDGEWFF	TGTGCCAGCAGTTACTCGCGGCGGGACGGAGAGTGGTTCTTC
TRBV7-2	TRBJ2-6	.	.	CASSLGPRSGANVLTF	TGTGCCAGCAGCTTAGGTCCGAGGTCTGGGGCCAACGTCCTGACTTTC
TRBV19	TRBJ2-1	few	.	CATTPPGPYNEQFF	TGTGCCACCACCCCCCCAGGGCCTTACAATGAGCAGTTCTTC
TRBV5-1	TRBJ1-2	.	TRBD1	CASSLTGEGYTF	TGCGCCAGCAGCTTAACAGGGGAGGGCTACACCTTC
TRBV15	TRBJ2-3	.	.	CATSRARADTQYF	TGTGCCACCAGCAGAGCCCGGGCAGATACGCAGTATTTT
TRBV6-6	TRBJ1-6	.	TRBD1	CASRTGPGGSPLHF	TGTGCCAGCAGAACGGGGCCAGGGGGATCACCCCTCCACTTT
TRBV19	TRBJ2-2	few	.	CASSYSENTGELFF	TGTGCCAGTAGTTATAGCGAAAACACCGGGGAGCTGTTTTTT
TRBV29-1	TRBJ1-1	.	TRBD1	CSVELTGTGVPTEAFF	TGCAGCGTTGAATTAACGGGGACAGGGGTTCCCACTGAAGCTTTCTTT
TRBV2	TRBJ1-5	.	.	CASRRQYSNQPQHF	TGTGCCAGCAGGAGACAGTATAGCAATCAGCCCCAGCATTTT
TRBV7-9	TRBJ1-2	many	.	CASSFLRGGGYTF	TGTGCCAGCAGCTTTCTCAGGGGAGGGGGCTACACCTTC
TRBV12-3/TRBV12-4	TRBJ1-2	.	.	CASSPDRSNGYTF	TGTGCCAGCAGCCCCGACAGGTCGAATGGCTACACCTTC
TRBV3-1/TRBV3-2	TRBJ2-7	.	.	CASSFQGDSNYEQYF	TGTGCCAGCAGCTTTCAGGGTGACTCCAACTACGAGCAGTACTTC
TRBV11-2	TRBJ2-3	.	TRBD2	CASSLERGDTQYF	TGTGCCAGCAGCTTAGAGCGGGGGGATACGCAGTATTTT
TRBV27	TRBJ2-3	few	TRBD1	CASSYRGPSTDTQYF	TGTGCCAGCAGTTATAGGGGGCCCAGCACAGATACGCAGTATTTT
TRBV28	TRBJ1-5	.	TRBD1	CASRPRDRYQPQHF	TGTGCCAGCAGACCAAGGGACAGGTATCAGCCCCAGCATTTT
TRBV10-3	TRBJ1-1	.	.	CAISRREGGTEAFF	TGTGCCATCAGTCGCCGGGAGGGGGGCACTGAAGCTTTCTTT